This T cell receptor (beta chain) is drawn from a study of cytomegalovirus exposure and HLA in healthy donors. The PCR contained 60 Vbeta and 13 Jbeta primers. Sequencing was performed with immunoSEQ multiplex PCR; in TCRdb, only in-frame clones are kept and a portion is missing. The clone table shows 100,000 to 150,000 clones, with the ten largest holding 2.5% to 3%. The source material was PBMCs. This receptor was obtained from a man aged 25 to 45 in good health and CMV-seronegative.

CDR3 loop: CASSLVGAGAMNYGYTF. The CDR3 region has the DNA TGTGCCAGCAGCTTGGTAGGGGCAGGGGCAATGAACTATGGCTACACCTTC. The chain has TRBV5-4 and TRBJ1-2; D is perhaps TRBD1 (6 bases). Germline V gene data show CDR1 as SGHNT and CDR2 as YYREEE (reference sequence). The CDR3 runs to 17 residues. Trimming took 0 bases from V and 2 from J, leaving 17 bases between them.